One sample yielded the 24 T cell receptor beta chains listed below, sequenced in a study of blood T cell repertoires in COVID-19. The data were produced by immunoSEQ multiplex PCR, yet TCRdb's version contains in-frame clones alone and is incomplete. Among roughly 280,000 clones listed, approximately 86% were seen once. Sequencing was done on a sample of peripheral blood. Receptors were obtained from a woman aged 45-65 years who had recovered from COVID-19.

The chain uses TRBV2 and TRBJ1-6; a possible D gene is TRBD1 (5 bases). The CDR3 consists of 14 residues. V gave up 6 bases and J gave up 7 bases, with 13 bases separating them. Germline V lookup: CDR1 SNHLY, CDR2 FYNNEI. The CDR3 nucleotides read TGTGCCAGCAGCCGCGACAGAGGAAATTCACCCCTCCACTTT. Translating it yields CASSRDRGNSPLHF.

The V call is TRBV7-9, the J call TRBJ1-5; 9 bases line up with TRBD1. This CDR3 is built from 17 residues. V gave up 0 bases and J gave up 4 bases; unmatched junction bases: 7. Germline-derived CDR1 and CDR2 are SEHNR and FQNEAQ (reference sequence). CDR3 nucleotides: TGTGCCAGCAGCTTAGCCGGGACAGGGTACGGTAATCAGCCCCAGCATTTT. Protein sequence: CASSLAGTGYGNQPQHF.

The chain has TRBV10-3 and TRBJ1-5; no clear D gene. V was trimmed by 2 bases and J by 2 bases, leaving 10 bases between them. Germline V gene lookup returns CDR1 ENHRY and CDR2 SYGVKD. The CDR3 has 15 amino acids. DNA of the CDR3: TGTGCCATCAGTGAGGACCCCGAGGGCAATCAGCCCCAGCATTTT. Translated: CAISEDPEGNQPQHF.

This rearrangement joins TRBV4-2 to TRBJ2-6; tentative D call: TRBD1 (6 bases). The CDR3 covers 18 residues. CDR1 LGHNA and CDR2 YNFKEQ come from the germline V gene. The ends were cut back, 6 bases at V and 0 bases at J, with 18 bases in the middle. CDR3 loop: CASSLGAGSFSGANVLTF. CDR3 DNA sequence: TGTGCCAGCAGTTTGGGGGCAGGGAGTTTCTCTGGGGCCAACGTCCTGACTTTC.

This clone occurred once. V is TRBV10-3 and J is TRBJ1-1; D is perhaps TRBD1 (6 bases). Trimming took 3 bases from V and 5 from J, leaving 13 bases between them. The CDR3 contains 14 residues. Germline assignment: CDR1 ENHRY and CDR2 SYGVKD. The CDR3 reads CAISDPRRGTEAFF. The CDR3 coding sequence is TGTGCCATCAGTGACCCGCGAAGGGGGACTGAAGCTTTCTTT.

The V call is TRBV4-2, the J call TRBJ2-5, with 9 bases matching TRBD1. The V gene end was trimmed by 2 bases and the J gene end by 5 bases; junction bases not matched to a gene: 3. This CDR3 is 14 amino acids long. Germline CDR1 is LGHNA and CDR2 is YNFKEQ. The CDR3 region is CASSQSDRGETQYF. The CDR3 DNA is TGTGCCAGCAGCCAAAGTGACAGGGGGGAGACCCAGTACTTC.

This rearrangement joins TRBV28 to TRBJ1-2; 9 bases fit TRBD1. Germline-derived CDR1 and CDR2 are MDHEN and SYDVKM. The CDR3 is 17 amino acids. With 2 bases clipped from V and 5 bases from J, the junction kept 12 bases outside the gene matches. The CDR3 protein is CASSLSLEDRGGYGYTF. For the CDR3, the DNA is TGTGCCAGCAGTTTAAGCCTAGAGGACAGGGGAGGGTATGGCTACACCTTC.

The CDR3 is CASMKANTEAFF. The CDR3 bases are TGTGCCAGCATGAAAGCGAACACTGAAGCTTTCTTT. The rearrangement links TRBV3-1 (or the pseudogene TRBV3-2) to TRBJ1-1, with no clear D. This CDR3 is 12 amino acids long. Germline CDR1 LGHDT, CDR2 YNNKEL (reference sequence). V lost 7 bases to trimming and J lost 1 base, with 7 bases between them.

This clone was observed a handful of times. The chain recombines TRBV5-6 with TRBJ2-3; 7 nucleotides match TRBD2. Looked up from germline, CDR1 is SGHDT and CDR2 is YYEEEE. The CDR3 runs 15 residues. V shed 4 bases and J 6 bases; nucleotides not matched to a gene: 11. The CDR3 protein is CASSLGLVGGDTQYF. The CDR3 nucleotides read TGTGCCAGCAGCCTTGGACTAGTTGGGGGGGATACGCAGTATTTT.

The chain recombines TRBV5-4 with TRBJ1-6, with a weak D call TRBD1 (5 bases). The V and J ends lost 5 bases and 5 bases respectively, with 17 bases between them. CDR3 length: 16 amino acids. Germline CDR1 and CDR2: SGHNT and YYREEE (reference sequence). Here the CDR3 DNA reads TGTGCCAGCAGAGAAGGGTCGGACACAAATAATTCACCCCTCCACTTT. It yields the protein CASREGSDTNNSPLHF.

V is TRBV30 and J is TRBJ2-6, with 9 bases aligning to TRBD1. Germline V gene sequence: CDR1 GTSNPN, CDR2 SVGIG (reference sequence). The J segment lost 1 base and the V segment lost 1 base, leaving 14 bases of the junction unmatched. This CDR3 has 20 amino acids. DNA for the CDR3: TGTGCCTGGAGTGGGAATATGGGACAGGGAATCTATTCTGGGGCCAACGTCCTGACTTTC. Its protein product is CAWSGNMGQGIYSGANVLTF. Using reference TRBV30 and TRBJ2-6 for the parts outside the CDR3, the full variable domain is SQTIHQWPATLVQPVGSPLSLECTVEGTSNPNLYWYRQAAGRGLQLLFYSVGIGQISSEVPQNLSASRPQDRQFILSSKKLLLSDSGFYLCAWSGNMGQGIYSGANVLTFGAGSRLTVL.

In DNA, the CDR3 is TGTGCCAGCAGCGCGAGACAGGGTCTGAACTATGGCTACACCTTC. Protein: CASSARQGLNYGYTF. The rearrangement links TRBV5-6 to TRBJ1-2; 7 bases match TRBD1. The CDR3 runs to 15 residues. Germline values: CDR1 SGHDT, CDR2 YYEEEE. The V and J ends lost 4 bases and 2 bases, in that order; junction bases with no gene match: 8.

The CDR3: CASSTRDRVHGYTF. In DNA form, the CDR3 reads TGTGCCAGTAGTACCCGGGACAGGGTGCATGGCTACACCTTC. The chain employs TRBV19 and TRBJ1-2; the match to TRBD1 covers 9 bases. In germline, CDR1 is LNHDA, CDR2 SQIVND (reference sequence). V lost 4 bases to trimming and J lost 6 bases; unmatched junction nucleotides: 6. This CDR3 contains 14 residues.

The chain is built from TRBV27 and TRBJ1-1, with 10 positions matching TRBD1. The CDR3 sequence is 13 residues long. Germline V gene data show CDR1 as MNHEY and CDR2 as SMNVEV (reference sequence). V lost 6 bases and J lost 4; bases outside the gene matches: 2. For the CDR3, the DNA is TGTGCCAGCAGAAGACAGGGGGCCACTGAAGCTTTCTTT. Translated: CASRRQGATEAFF.

The chain links TRBV4-1 to TRBJ1-1, with a weak D call TRBD1 (5 bases). The V gene's germline CDR1 is MGHRA and CDR2 YSYEKL. The CDR3 is made up of 18 amino acids. V lost 2 bases and J lost 6, with 25 bases in between. The CDR3 reads CASSQREQVAGREAEAFF. The CDR3 DNA reads TGCGCCAGCAGCCAACGTGAGCAAGTAGCAGGGAGGGAGGCTGAAGCTTTCTTT.

The J gene is TRBJ1-2, the V gene TRBV25-1; D not resolved. Germline CDR1 and CDR2: MGHDK and SYGVNS. Trimming cost V 7 bases and J 8 bases, with 14 bases left between them. CDR3 length: 12 amino acids. In nucleotides, the CDR3 is TGTGCCAGCACTCACGGTCTGGTGGGCTACACCTTC. Translating it yields CASTHGLVGYTF.

This chain joins TRBV5-4 and TRBJ2-7; 8 nucleotides line up with TRBD1. Germline V CDR1 and CDR2: SGHNT, YYREEE (reference sequence). The CDR3 runs to 14 residues. J lost 0 bases, V lost 3 bases, and 2 bases had no gene match. DNA for the CDR3: TGTGCCAGCAGCTCTACAGGGGGCTCCTACGAGCAGTACTTC. It is translated as CASSSTGGSYEQYF.

The genes are TRBV21-1 and TRBJ2-7; the table's D call, TRBD1, has no DNA check behind it. TRBV21-1 is a pseudogene locus. There are 16 residues in the CDR3. The CDR3 bases are TGTGCCAGCAGCAAAAGGGGCAGGACCCACTCCTACGAGCAGTACTTC. It is translated as CASSKRGRTHSYEQYF.

The chain is built from TRBV5-5 and TRBJ1-5; TRBD1 is a possible D gene (6 bases). CDR3 length: 14 residues. Deletions cut 4 bases from V and 9 bases from J, with 17 bases between. Germline assignment: CDR1 SGHKS and CDR2 YYEKEE (reference sequence). The CDR3 is CASSPRTDRRPQHF. The CDR3 DNA reads TGTGCCAGCAGCCCTCGGACAGACCGCAGGCCCCAGCATTTT.

This clone was recorded a few times. The rearrangement uses TRBV30 and TRBJ2-7; TRBD2 agrees at 9 bases. This CDR3 has 15 amino acids. CDR1 GTSNPN and CDR2 SVGIG come from the germline V gene (reference sequence). Trimming removed 0 bases from V and 3 bases from J; junction bases left unmatched: 6. The CDR3 DNA is TGTGCCTGGAGTGTGTGGCTAGCGGGAAACTACGAGCAGTACTTC. This translates into CAWSVWLAGNYEQYF.

This rearrangement joins TRBV30 to TRBJ2-3, with TRBD2 matching over 8 bases. V lost 0 bases to trimming and J lost 4 bases; unmatched junction nucleotides: 9. Germline lookup yields CDR1 GTSNPN and CDR2 SVGIG (reference sequence). This CDR3 comprises 16 residues. CDR3 sequence: CAWSVPSGSRPDTQYF. Written as DNA, the CDR3 is TGTGCCTGGAGTGTACCAAGCGGGAGCCGACCAGATACGCAGTATTTT.

V usage is TRBV3-1 (or the pseudogene TRBV3-2) and J usage is TRBJ2-5; D might be TRBD2 (5 bases). The ends were cut back, 2 bases at V and 1 base at J, with 17 bases in the middle. This CDR3 has 17 residues. Germline V CDR1 and CDR2: LGHDT, YNNKEL (reference sequence). Here the CDR3 DNA reads TGTGCCAGCAGCCAATTCGGGCTAGCCCTGAGCCAAGAGACCCAGTACTTC. This sequence encodes CASSQFGLALSQETQYF.

This clone was seen a few times. The chain joins TRBV6-6 to TRBJ2-7; the D gene is possibly TRBD2 (6 bases). Germline V gene lookup returns CDR1 MNHNY and CDR2 SVGAGI (reference sequence). The ends were cut back, 5 bases at V and 4 bases at J, with 24 bases in the middle. The CDR3 covers 17 residues. CDR3 protein: CASSRQQSGGLPYEQYF. The CDR3 nucleotides are TGTGCCAGCAGTCGACAACAAAGTGGGGGACTCCCTTACGAGCAGTACTTC.

V and J are TRBV7-8 and TRBJ2-1; 9 positions agree with TRBD2. Germline V CDR1 and CDR2: SGHVS, FQNEAQ. V dropped 3 bases and J dropped 10; count of bases not matched to a gene: 16. This CDR3 is 17 amino acids long. The CDR3 loop reads CASSFRPSGIGGREQFF. The CDR3 DNA reads TGTGCCAGCAGCTTCCGCCCTAGCGGGATTGGGGGGAGGGAGCAGTTCTTC.